These 11 T cell receptor beta chains came from one sample sequenced in a study of T-cell memory formation after mild COVID-19. TCRdb called the 5' RACE reads again in MiXCR, with one record for every CDR3 protein. The sample includes approximately 390,000 distinct CDR3 sequences, 16% of them seen just once. The source material was PBMCs or a T cell subset sorted from them (not recorded which). These receptors were collected from a man aged 18 to 30 who had mild COVID-19 (a few samples of this study predate the infection). Cell type and time point are not known.

This clonotype was detected ten times or more. V is TRBV4-3 and J is TRBJ2-1; D is ambiguous. CDR1 is LGHNA, CDR2 YSLEER, per germline. Trimming removed 0 bases at V and 8 bases at J, with 17 bases between. The CDR3 is 16 amino acids. The CDR3 is CASSQDFRAREDEQFF. The CDR3 DNA follows: TGCGCCAGCAGCCAAGATTTTAGGGCCCGTGAGGATGAGCAGTTCTTC.

This clonotype showed up just a few times. This chain connects TRBV20-1 to TRBJ1-1, with D uncertain. This CDR3 comprises 16 residues. CDR1 and CDR2 (germline): DFQATT, SNEGSKA (reference sequence). V lost 3 bases, J lost 1 base, and 18 bases lay in between. CDR3: CSASHEWRVPNTEAFF. In DNA form, the CDR3 reads TGCAGTGCTAGTCACGAATGGAGGGTGCCGAACACTGAAGCTTTCTTT.

The rearrangement links TRBV3-1 to TRBJ2-3, with 11 nucleotides matching TRBD2. The V gene end was trimmed by 1 base and the J gene end by 0 bases; junction bases not matched to a gene: 15. The germline CDR1 and CDR2 sequences are LGHDT and YNNKEL (reference sequence). The CDR3 runs 21 residues. This CDR3 is CASSQGLTSGGPVSSTDTQYF. In DNA form, the CDR3 reads TGTGCCAGCAGCCAAGGTCTAACTAGCGGGGGCCCCGTCTCTAGCACAGATACGCAGTATTTT.

V and J are TRBV14 and TRBJ1-6, with D maybe TRBD1 (5 bases). Trimming removed 3 bases at V and 9 bases at J, with 15 bases between. Germline CDR1 SGHDN, CDR2 FVKESK. CDR3 length equals 15 residues. The CDR3 nucleotides are TGTGCCAGCAGCCAGGGGCAGGGAATCGGTTCACCCCTCCACTTT. Translation: CASSQGQGIGSPLHF.

This clonotype has only a few counts. The chain couples TRBV5-1 to TRBJ2-2; D not resolved. The germline V gene encodes CDR1 SGHRS and CDR2 YFSETQ. V gave up 0 bases and J gave up 1 base, with 7 bases separating them. CDR3 length: 15 residues. The CDR3 region is CASSLAAGNTGELFF. The CDR3 DNA reads as TGCGCCAGCAGCTTGGCAGCAGGGAACACCGGGGAGCTGTTTTTT.

This clonotype was recorded many times. CDR3 residues: CASSLYRYSNQPQHF. The CDR3 DNA reads as TGTGCCAGCAGCTTGTACAGATATAGCAATCAGCCCCAGCATTTT. The chain carries TRBV5-8 and TRBJ1-5; D uncertain. This CDR3 has 15 amino acids. Germline CDR1 reads SGHTS; CDR2 reads YDEGEE. Trimming took 1 base from V and 0 from J, leaving 8 bases between them. Variable domain in full (rest from reference TRBV5-8 and TRBJ1-5): EAGVTQSPTHLIKTRGQQATLRCSPISGHTSVYWYQQALGLGLQFLLWYDEGEERNRGNFPPRFSGRQFPNYSSELNVNALELEDSALYLCASSLYRYSNQPQHFGDGTRLSIL.

This clonotype was found a few times. This chain links TRBV12-3 or TRBV12-4 with TRBJ1-2, with D perhaps TRBD1 (5 bases). V was pared by 10 bases and J by 3 bases, with 15 bases between. The CDR3 sequence is 13 residues long. The CDR3 sequence is CATVGGDDYGYTF. Written as DNA, the CDR3 is TGTGCCACAGTTGGGGGGGACGACTATGGCTACACCTTC.

The rearrangement links TRBV7-6 to TRBJ1-3; D ambiguous. V was pared by 2 bases and J by 4 bases, with 6 bases between. Per germline, CDR1 SGHVS and CDR2 FNYEAQ. The CDR3 extends over 13 amino acids. CDR3: CASSLIGGNTIYF. DNA for the CDR3: TGTGCCAGCAGCTTAATCGGGGGAAACACCATATATTTT.

This clonotype was seen repeatedly, ten times or more. The chain's CDR3 is CASSPSTDTQYF. The CDR3 nucleotides are TGTGCCAGCAGCCCCAGCACAGATACGCAGTATTTT. The chain carries TRBV18 and TRBJ2-3; D unresolved. Germline CDR1 KGHSH, CDR2 LQKENI. Trimming pared 8 bases from V and 0 bases from J, leaving 6 bases between. CDR3 length: 12 amino acids.

This clonotype appeared a few times. The chain links TRBV7-2 to TRBJ1-1, with D uncertain. V lost 5 bases and J lost 7, with 20 bases in between. The CDR3 is 15 amino acids. In germline, CDR1 is SGHTA, CDR2 FQGNSA. The CDR3 here is CASSPRPRLAREAFF. The CDR3 DNA reads as TGTGCCAGCAGCCCCCGCCCTCGACTGGCGCGTGAAGCTTTCTTT. Together with reference TRBV7-2 and TRBJ1-1, the CDR3 gives the full variable domain: GAGVSQSPSNKVTEKGKDVELRCDPISGHTALYWYRQSLGQGLEFLIYFQGNSAPDKSGLPSDRFSAERTGGSVSTLTIQRTQQEDSAVYLCASSPRPRLAREAFFGQGTRLTVV.

A few counts support this clonotype. The gene calls are TRBV18 and TRBJ2-7, with 9 bases matching TRBD1. Germline values: CDR1 KGHSH, CDR2 LQKENI. The CDR3 totals 17 residues. V dropped 2 bases and J dropped 6; count of bases not matched to a gene: 14. The CDR3 sequence: CASSPTHLRTGVPEQYF. The CDR3 region has the DNA TGTGCCAGCTCACCAACACATCTAAGGACAGGGGTTCCCGAGCAGTACTTC.